Sequencing of this T cell receptor beta chain was carried out in a study of OX40 agonist ivuxolimab in advanced cancers. Findings and caveats of the study: The 0.1-3.0 mg/kg partial responders had among the lowest clonal expansion. Some patients without response likewise showed low normalized clonal expansion. What antigens the expanded peripheral T cells recognized was never established.

The repertoire was sequenced with immunoSEQ multiplex PCR; TCRdb's copy has only in-frame clones and lacks some. The sample comprises 73,000 or so clones, roughly 90% of which are singletons, and 8% to 10% rests with the top ten. Germline CDR1 is SGHDT and CDR2 is YYEEEE. The length of the CDR3 is 13 residues. V was pared by 4 bases and J by 2 bases, with 10 bases between. Details on this clone: Its antigen remains unidentified.

A history of autoimmune disease or systemic immunosuppression excluded patients. The gene calls are TRBV5-6 and TRBJ2-7; D may be TRBD2 (7 bases). This receptor was identified in an adult with an advanced solid tumor such as melanoma, head and neck, liver or kidney cancer. This specimen was CD4+ or CD8+ T cells sorted from blood, taken in a trial of the OX40 agonist ivuxolimab. The CDR3 protein is CASSPGGPYEQYF. In DNA, the CDR3 is TGTGCCAGCAGCCCGGGGGGCCCCTACGAGCAGTACTTC.